A single sample is the source of the 20 T cell receptor beta chains below, sequenced in a study of CD8+CD57+ T cells in acquired aplastic anemia. Genomic DNA acted as the template from which TCR beta VDJ combination and CDR3 sequence profiling were carried out. TCRdb redid the calling of the reads with MiXCR, one entry per CDR3 protein. The table includes some 150,000 distinct CDR3 sequences, 41% detected once. The sample comprised sorted CD4+, CD8+, or CD8+CD57+ T cells (not recorded which) from PBMCs. These TCRs come from a human donor in good health, serving as a control.

In this sample, this clonotype turned up a few times. The chain links TRBV20-1 to TRBJ1-5; TRBD1 is a possible D gene (5 bases). Trimming left V 6 bases short and J 3 bases short, with 15 bases between. This CDR3 contains 14 residues. CDR1 and CDR2 (germline): DFQATT, SNEGSKA (reference sequence). The DNA of the CDR3 is TGCAGTGCAAGCCATGAGGGGCTCAATCAGCCCCAGCATTTT. Protein: CSASHEGLNQPQHF.

This clonotype was recorded many times. The chain couples TRBV3-1 to TRBJ1-6; 11 positions match TRBD1. The CDR3 spans 16 residues. CDR1 and CDR2 from the germline V gene are LGHDT and YNNKEL (reference sequence). V trimming: 4 bases; J trimming: 6 bases; junction bases outside the gene matches: 5. This chain's CDR3 is CASSRTGTGGNSPLHF. CDR3 in DNA: TGTGCCAGCAGCCGTACCGGGACAGGGGGTAATTCACCCCTCCACTTT. The whole variable domain, filled in from reference TRBV3-1 and TRBJ1-6, reads DTAVSQTPKYLVTQMGNDKSIKCEQNLGHDTMYWYKQDSKKFLKIMFSYNNKELIINETVPNRFSPKSPDKAHLNLHINSLELGDSAVYFCASSRTGTGGNSPLHFGNGTRLTVT.

The table lists this clonotype with many counts. V is TRBV12-3 or TRBV12-4 and J is TRBJ1-2; 7 positions match TRBD1. Unmatched junction bases numbered 12, after V lost 6 bases and J lost 5 bases. The CDR3 extends over 15 amino acids. The CDR3 sequence: CASSRTGHHVYGYTF. The CDR3, as DNA: TGTGCCAGCAGCAGGACAGGACACCACGTATATGGCTACACCTTC.

The chain employs TRBV25-1 and TRBJ1-6; 7 bases line up with TRBD1. This CDR3 region has 14 residues. CDR1 is MGHDK and CDR2 is SYGVNS in the germline V gene. The V segment lost 4 bases and the J segment 7 bases; nucleotides outside the gene matches: 4. CDR3 in DNA: TGTGCCAGCAGTGGGACAGGAGGCAATTCACCCCTCCACTTT. This gives the protein CASSGTGGNSPLHF.

The sample holds many counts of this clonotype. The chain couples TRBV7-9 to TRBJ2-3; 9 bases agree with TRBD2. The CDR3 extends over 14 amino acids. Germline-derived CDR1 and CDR2 are SEHNR and FQNEAQ (reference sequence). V lost 5 bases, J lost 6 bases, and 6 bases stayed unmatched. CDR3 in DNA: TGTGCCAGCAGCCCTGGGACTAGCAGGGATACGCAGTATTTT. It is translated as CASSPGTSRDTQYF.

This clonotype counts as medium-sized. This sequence joins TRBV15 and TRBJ1-4; no clear D gene. Germline loops: CDR1 LNHNV, CDR2 YYDKDF (reference sequence). V lost 0 bases to trimming and J lost 8 bases, with 16 bases between them. The length of the CDR3 is 16 residues. CDR3 sequence: CATSRDPRGGGEKLFF. In nucleotides, the CDR3 is TGTGCCACCAGCAGAGATCCCCGAGGAGGAGGCGAAAAACTGTTTTTT. The whole variable domain, filled in from reference TRBV15 and TRBJ1-4, reads DAMVIQNPRYQVTQFGKPVTLSCSQTLNHNVMYWYQQKSSQAPKLLFHYYDKDFNNEADTPDNFQSRRPNTSFCFLDIRSPGLGDTAMYLCATSRDPRGGGEKLFFGSGTQLSVL.

This chain uses TRBV11-3 with TRBJ2-1; the D is unclear. CDR1 SGHNT and CDR2 YENEEA come from the germline V gene. The CDR3 has 14 amino acids. Trimming removed 4 bases from V and 8 bases from J, with 15 bases in between. Written as DNA, the CDR3 is TGTGCCAGCAGCTCCCACACCCTATCTCATGAGCAGTTCTTC. It specifies CASSSHTLSHEQFF.

The CDR3 region has the DNA TGCAGTGCTAGGTCTCTGGGGAGCAATGACTATGGCTACACCTTC. Amino acid sequence: CSARSLGSNDYGYTF. The chain employs TRBV20-1 and TRBJ1-2, with D unresolved. Between the trimmed V and J ends, which lost 3 bases and 3 bases, there was a span of 17 bases. Germline CDR1 DFQATT, CDR2 SNEGSKA (reference sequence). CDR3 length: 15 residues.

Many counts were recorded for this clonotype. V usage is TRBV7-6 and J usage is TRBJ1-6; D is ambiguous. Germline loops: CDR1 SGHVS, CDR2 FNYEAQ. With 5 bases removed from V and 5 bases from J, the gap between germline ends came to 10 bases. CDR3 length equals 14 residues. DNA of the CDR3: TGTGCCAGCAGCCCCAGTCGGAATAATTCACCCCTCCACTTT. This sequence encodes CASSPSRNNSPLHF.

The V gene is TRBV19, the J gene TRBJ2-7, with a possible D match to TRBD1 (6 bases). The CDR3 totals 15 residues. V was cut by 4 bases and J by 3 bases, with 16 bases left in between. The germline gives CDR1 LNHDA, CDR2 SQIVND (reference sequence). CDR3 in amino acids: CASSKRTEGYYEQYF. As DNA, the CDR3 is TGTGCCAGTAGTAAAAGGACAGAGGGATACTACGAGCAGTACTTC.

This clonotype occurred many times. This chain uses TRBV5-8 with TRBJ1-6; 8 bases map to TRBD1. The germline CDR1 and CDR2 sequences are SGHTS and YDEGEE. V gave up 3 bases and J gave up 7 bases; unmatched junction bases: 6. The CDR3 covers 15 residues. The CDR3 sequence is CASSSTGGGNSPLHF. DNA for the CDR3: TGTGCCAGCAGCTCAACAGGGGGAGGGAATTCACCCCTCCACTTT.

This clonotype appeared a few times. This sequence joins TRBV3-1 and TRBJ2-1, with D possibly being TRBD2 (7 bases). The CDR3 contains 14 residues. The germline V and J ends were trimmed by 8 bases and 9 bases, with 20 bases remaining between them. Germline V gene sequence: CDR1 LGHDT, CDR2 YNNKEL (reference sequence). Written as DNA, the CDR3 is TGTGCCAGCGGGAGGGGGACCTTTGTGGCTGAGCAGTTCTTC. Protein sequence: CASGRGTFVAEQFF.

This clonotype was recorded at least ten times. The rearrangement links TRBV15 to TRBJ2-5; 9 nucleotides match TRBD2. The CDR3 extends over 14 amino acids. The V gene's germline CDR1 is LNHNV and CDR2 YYDKDF (reference sequence). Trimming took 4 bases from V and 5 from J; bases not matched to a gene: 5. The CDR3 is CATSMGGGGETQYF. The CDR3 DNA sequence: TGTGCCACCAGCATGGGCGGGGGGGGGGAGACCCAGTACTTC.

This clonotype was found many times. The rearrangement uses TRBV5-1 and TRBJ1-2; 7 positions match TRBD1. Germline-derived CDR1 and CDR2 are SGHRS and YFSETQ. V was pared by 4 bases and J by 6 bases, with 6 bases of the junction left unmatched. The CDR3 spans 13 residues. CDR3 region: CASSPGTANGYTF. The CDR3 nucleotides are TGCGCCAGCAGCCCGGGGACAGCAAATGGCTACACCTTC.

V and J are TRBV30 and TRBJ1-2, with 7 nucleotides matching TRBD1. The germline V gene has CDR1 GTSNPN and CDR2 SVGIG (reference sequence). Trimming cost V 4 bases and J 10 bases; bases outside gene matches: 12. The CDR3 loop spans 13 amino acids. The CDR3 DNA reads TGTGCCTGGACCCCGGACAGGCTTGACTTCTACACCTTC. It is translated as CAWTPDRLDFYTF.

This clonotype was detected ten times or more. The chain joins TRBV2 to TRBJ1-2; D is perhaps TRBD1 (5 bases). Germline V gene lookup returns CDR1 SNHLY and CDR2 FYNNEI. Trimming removed 6 bases from V and 4 bases from J, with 15 bases in between. The CDR3 runs to 14 residues. The CDR3 spells CASRLTGGSYGYTF. CDR3 DNA: TGTGCCAGCAGGCTTACCGGGGGGTCCTATGGCTACACCTTC. Together with reference TRBV2 and TRBJ1-2, the CDR3 gives the full variable domain: EPEVTQTPSHQVTQMGQEVILRCVPISNHLYFYWYRQILGQKVEFLVSFYNNEISEKSEIFDDQFSVERPDGSNFTLKIRSTKLEDSAMYFCASRLTGGSYGYTFGSGTRLTVV.

This clonotype came up many times. This sequence joins TRBV18 and TRBJ1-5; TRBD1 agrees at 7 bases. This CDR3 region has 13 residues. Trimming at V came to 6 bases and at J to 10 bases, leaving 9 bases not matched to a gene. Germline V gene sequence: CDR1 KGHSH, CDR2 LQKENI. The CDR3 bases are TGTGCCAGCTCTGACTTTAGACAGGGTCCCCAGCATTTT. This gives the protein CASSDFRQGPQHF.

This clonotype was counted at least ten times. V usage is TRBV12-3 or TRBV12-4 and J usage is TRBJ2-1, with D perhaps given as TRBD1 or TRBD2 (6 bases each). This CDR3 spans 15 amino acids. Between the trimmed V and J ends, which lost 2 bases and 6 bases, there was a span of 14 bases. The CDR3 sequence is CASSLSGGRINEQFF. CDR3 coding DNA: TGTGCCAGCAGTTTAAGTGGGGGGCGGATCAATGAGCAGTTCTTC.

This clonotype was counted a single time. The chain is built from TRBV10-3 and TRBJ1-6; TRBD1 matches 10 bases. Germline CDR1 reads ENHRY; CDR2 reads SYGVKD. This CDR3 comprises 14 residues. V lost 6 bases, J lost 12 bases, and 8 bases stayed unmatched. CDR3 nucleotides: TGTGCCATCAGCGGGACAGGGGACCTTCGACCCCTCCACTTT. As protein: CAISGTGDLRPLHF.

The chain links TRBV29-1 to TRBJ1-5, with 9 nucleotides matching TRBD1. Germline V gives CDR1 SQVTM, CDR2 ANQGSEA. V shed 8 bases, J shed 4 bases, and the junction held 3 bases outside the gene matches. CDR3 length: 12 residues. The CDR3 DNA is TGCAGCACGGGACAGGGAAATCAGCCCCAGCATTTT. Protein: CSTGQGNQPQHF.